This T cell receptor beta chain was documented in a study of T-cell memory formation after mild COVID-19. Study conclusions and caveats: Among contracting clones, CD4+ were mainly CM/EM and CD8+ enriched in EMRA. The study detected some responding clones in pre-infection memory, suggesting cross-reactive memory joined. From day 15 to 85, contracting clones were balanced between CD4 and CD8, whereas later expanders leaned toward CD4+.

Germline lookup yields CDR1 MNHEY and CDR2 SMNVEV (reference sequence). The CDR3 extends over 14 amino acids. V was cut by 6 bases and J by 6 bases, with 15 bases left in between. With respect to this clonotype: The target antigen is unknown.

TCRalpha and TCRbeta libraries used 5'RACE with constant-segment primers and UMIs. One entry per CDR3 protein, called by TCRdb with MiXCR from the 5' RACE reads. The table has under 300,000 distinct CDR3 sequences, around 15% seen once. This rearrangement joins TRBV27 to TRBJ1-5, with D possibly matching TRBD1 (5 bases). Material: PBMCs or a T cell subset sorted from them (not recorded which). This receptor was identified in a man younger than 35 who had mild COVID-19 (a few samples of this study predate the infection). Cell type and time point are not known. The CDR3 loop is CASSPRGPIQPQHF. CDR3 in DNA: TGTGCCAGCAGCCCACGGGGCCCCATTCAGCCCCAGCATTTT.